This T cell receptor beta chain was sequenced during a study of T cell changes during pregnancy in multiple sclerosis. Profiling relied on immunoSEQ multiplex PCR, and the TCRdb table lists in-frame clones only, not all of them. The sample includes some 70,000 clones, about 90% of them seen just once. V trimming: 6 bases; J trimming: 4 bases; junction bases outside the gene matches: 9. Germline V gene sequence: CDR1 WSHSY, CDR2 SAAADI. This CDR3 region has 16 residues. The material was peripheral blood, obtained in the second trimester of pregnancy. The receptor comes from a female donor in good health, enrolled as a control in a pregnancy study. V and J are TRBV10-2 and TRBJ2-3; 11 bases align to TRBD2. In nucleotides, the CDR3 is TGCGCCAGCAGCCCATTACTAGCGGGAGTGGCAGATACGCAGTATTTT. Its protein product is CASSPLLAGVADTQYF.